This T cell receptor (beta chain) was documented in a study of T cells in Graves' hyperthyroidism and ophthalmopathy. Trimming left V 8 bases short and J 9 bases short, with 29 bases between. This CDR3 spans 16 amino acids. Germline CDR1 is MNHNS and CDR2 is SASEGT. Stable Graves' hyperthyroidism meant no ophthalmopathy progression within 18 months. RNA transcripts gave rise to amplified TCR beta CDR3 regions. During a first-round RT-PCR of the TCR CDR3, the HTBI primer set was used. In TCRdb, the multiplex PCR reads were re-called with MiXCR into one record per CDR3 protein. The sample lists hundreds of thousands of distinct CDR3 sequences, 20% to 25% occurring once.

The TCR sequence derives from a man in his forties or fifties with Graves' hyperthyroidism. V is TRBV6-1 and J is TRBJ2-7, with D possibly being TRBD2 (6 bases). Sequencing was carried out using blood. The CDR3 protein is CASSSGGKVPEVGQYF. CDR3 nucleotide sequence: TGTGCCAGCTCCAGTGGCGGGAAAGTACCCGAGGTAGGGCAGTACTTC.